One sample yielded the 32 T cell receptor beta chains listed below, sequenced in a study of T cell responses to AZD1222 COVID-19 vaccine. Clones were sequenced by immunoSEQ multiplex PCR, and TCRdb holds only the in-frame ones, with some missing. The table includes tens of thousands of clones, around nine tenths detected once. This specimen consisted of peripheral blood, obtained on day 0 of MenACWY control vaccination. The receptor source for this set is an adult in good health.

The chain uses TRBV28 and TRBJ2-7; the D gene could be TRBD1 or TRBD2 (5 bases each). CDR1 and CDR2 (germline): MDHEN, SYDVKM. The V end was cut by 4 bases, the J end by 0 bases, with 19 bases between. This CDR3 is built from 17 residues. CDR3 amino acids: CASSSGTVLLSSYEQYF. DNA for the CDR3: TGTGCCAGCAGTTCCGGGACGGTCCTTCTTAGCTCCTACGAGCAGTACTTC.

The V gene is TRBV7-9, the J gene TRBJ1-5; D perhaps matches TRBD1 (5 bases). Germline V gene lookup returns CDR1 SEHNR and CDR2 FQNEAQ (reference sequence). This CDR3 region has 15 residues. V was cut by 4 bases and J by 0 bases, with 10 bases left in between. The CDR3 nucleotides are TGTGCCAGCAGCTCCCAGGGATCTAGCAATCAGCCCCAGCATTTT. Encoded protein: CASSSQGSSNQPQHF.

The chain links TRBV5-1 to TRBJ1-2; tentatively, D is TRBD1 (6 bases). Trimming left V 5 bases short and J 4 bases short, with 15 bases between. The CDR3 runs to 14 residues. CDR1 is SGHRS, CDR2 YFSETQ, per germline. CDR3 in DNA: TGCGCCAGCAGACCGGGGGGCGCTGGCTATGGCTACACCTTC. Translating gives CASRPGGAGYGYTF.

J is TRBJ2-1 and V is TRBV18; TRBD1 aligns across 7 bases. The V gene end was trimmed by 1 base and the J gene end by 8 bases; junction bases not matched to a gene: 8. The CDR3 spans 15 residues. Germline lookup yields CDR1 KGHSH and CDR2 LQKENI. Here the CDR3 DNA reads TGTGCCAGCTCACCACTACAGGGGTCGGTTGATGAGCAGTTCTTC. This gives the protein CASSPLQGSVDEQFF.

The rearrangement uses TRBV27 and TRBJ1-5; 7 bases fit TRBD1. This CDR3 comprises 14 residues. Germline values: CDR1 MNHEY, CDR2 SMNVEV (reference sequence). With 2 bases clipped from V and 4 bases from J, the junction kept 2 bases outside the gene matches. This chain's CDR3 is CASSLVQGNQPQHF. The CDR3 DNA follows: TGTGCCAGCAGTTTAGTACAGGGGAATCAGCCCCAGCATTTT.

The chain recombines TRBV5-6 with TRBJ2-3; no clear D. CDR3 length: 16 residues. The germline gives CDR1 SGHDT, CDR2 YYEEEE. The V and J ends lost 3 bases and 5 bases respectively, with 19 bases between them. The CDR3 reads CASSSIGIRVGDTQYF. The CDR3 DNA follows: TGTGCCAGCAGCTCTATTGGTATTAGGGTCGGAGATACGCAGTATTTT. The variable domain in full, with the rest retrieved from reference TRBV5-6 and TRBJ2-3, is DAGVTQSPTHLIKTRGQQVTLRCSPKSGHDTVSWYQQALGQGPQFIFQYYEEEERQRGNFPDRFSGHQFPNYSSELNVNALLLGDSALYLCASSSIGIRVGDTQYFGPGTRLTVL.

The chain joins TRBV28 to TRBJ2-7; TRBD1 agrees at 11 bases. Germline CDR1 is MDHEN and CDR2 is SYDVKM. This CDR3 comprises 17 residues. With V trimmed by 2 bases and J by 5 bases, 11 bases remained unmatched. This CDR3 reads CASSLPLRGTGGNEQYF. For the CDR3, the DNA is TGTGCCAGCAGTTTACCGCTCAGGGGGACAGGGGGAAACGAGCAGTACTTC. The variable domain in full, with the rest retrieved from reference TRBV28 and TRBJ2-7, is DVKVTQSSRYLVKRTGEKVFLECVQDMDHENMFWYRQDPGLGLRLIYFSYDVKMKEKGDIPEGYSVSREKKERFSLILESASTNQTSMYLCASSLPLRGTGGNEQYFGPGTRLTVT.

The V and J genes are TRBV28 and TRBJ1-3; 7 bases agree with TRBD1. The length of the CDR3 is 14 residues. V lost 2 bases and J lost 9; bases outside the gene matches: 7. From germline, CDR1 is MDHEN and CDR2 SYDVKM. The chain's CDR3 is CASSLRQGTGTIYF. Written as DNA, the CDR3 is TGTGCCAGCAGTTTAAGACAGGGCACTGGCACCATATATTTT.

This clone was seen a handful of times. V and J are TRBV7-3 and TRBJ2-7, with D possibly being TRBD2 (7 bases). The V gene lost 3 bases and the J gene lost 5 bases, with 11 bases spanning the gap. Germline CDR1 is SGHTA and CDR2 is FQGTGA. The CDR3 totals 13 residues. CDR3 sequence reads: CASSFGGQDEQYF. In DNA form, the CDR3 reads TGTGCCAGCAGCTTCGGGGGGCAGGACGAGCAGTACTTC. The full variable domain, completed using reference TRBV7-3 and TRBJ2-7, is GAGVSQTPSNKVTEKGKYVELRCDPISGHTALYWYRQSLGQGPEFLIYFQGTGAADDSGLPNDRFFAVRPEGSVSTLKIQRTERGDSAVYLCASSFGGQDEQYFGPGTRLTVT.

CDR3 loop: CASSFRGVLYQPQHF. The CDR3 DNA reads TGTGCCAGCAGTTTTAGGGGTGTGCTTTATCAGCCCCAGCATTTT. V is TRBV28 and J is TRBJ1-5, with a possible D match to TRBD1 (5 bases). Germline values: CDR1 MDHEN, CDR2 SYDVKM. The CDR3 loop spans 15 amino acids. V was trimmed by 3 bases and J by 5 bases, leaving 14 bases between them.

CDR3 DNA: TGTGCCATCGGTGGCTCTAACAATGAGCAGTTCTTC. Protein product: CAIGGSNNEQFF. This chain joins TRBV10-3 and TRBJ2-1; D remains ambiguous. V was cut by 8 bases and J by 5 bases, with 10 bases left in between. The germline V gene has CDR1 ENHRY and CDR2 SYGVKD. The CDR3 has 12 residues.

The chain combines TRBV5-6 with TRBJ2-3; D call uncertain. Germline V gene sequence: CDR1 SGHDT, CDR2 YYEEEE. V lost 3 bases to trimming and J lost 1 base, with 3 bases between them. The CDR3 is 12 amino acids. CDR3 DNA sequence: TGTGCCAGCAGCTGGGGCACAGATACGCAGTATTTT. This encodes CASSWGTDTQYF.

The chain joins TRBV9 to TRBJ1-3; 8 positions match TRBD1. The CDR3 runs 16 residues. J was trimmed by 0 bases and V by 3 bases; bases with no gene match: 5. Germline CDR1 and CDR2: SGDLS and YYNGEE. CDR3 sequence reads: CASSADRGGSGNTIYF. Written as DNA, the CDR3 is TGTGCCAGCAGCGCAGACAGGGGAGGCTCTGGAAACACCATATATTTT.

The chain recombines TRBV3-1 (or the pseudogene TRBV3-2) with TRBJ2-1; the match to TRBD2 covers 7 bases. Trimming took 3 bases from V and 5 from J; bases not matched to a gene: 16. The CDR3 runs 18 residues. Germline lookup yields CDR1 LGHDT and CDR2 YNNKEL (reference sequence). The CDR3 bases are TGTGCCAGCAGCCAGGCGGGAGAAGGACGCGGGTACCACAATGAGCAGTTCTTC. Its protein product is CASSQAGEGRGYHNEQFF.

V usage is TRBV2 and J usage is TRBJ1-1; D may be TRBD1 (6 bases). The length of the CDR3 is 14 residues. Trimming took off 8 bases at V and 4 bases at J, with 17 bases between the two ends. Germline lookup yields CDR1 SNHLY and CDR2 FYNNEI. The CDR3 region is CASDRGVGGTEAFF. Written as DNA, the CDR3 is TGTGCCAGCGATAGGGGGGTCGGGGGCACTGAAGCTTTCTTT.

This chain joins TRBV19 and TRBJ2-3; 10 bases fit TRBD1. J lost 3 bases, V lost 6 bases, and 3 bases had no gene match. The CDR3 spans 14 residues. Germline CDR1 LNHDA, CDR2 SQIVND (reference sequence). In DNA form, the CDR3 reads TGTGCCAGTAGAAGACAGGGGGCAACAGATACGCAGTATTTT. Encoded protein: CASRRQGATDTQYF.

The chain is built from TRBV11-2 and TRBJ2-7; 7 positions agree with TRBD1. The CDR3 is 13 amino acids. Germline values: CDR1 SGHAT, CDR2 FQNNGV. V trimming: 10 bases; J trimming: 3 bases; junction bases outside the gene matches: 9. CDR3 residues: CATRQGEGYEQYF. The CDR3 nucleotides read TGTGCCACCCGACAGGGTGAAGGCTACGAGCAGTACTTC.

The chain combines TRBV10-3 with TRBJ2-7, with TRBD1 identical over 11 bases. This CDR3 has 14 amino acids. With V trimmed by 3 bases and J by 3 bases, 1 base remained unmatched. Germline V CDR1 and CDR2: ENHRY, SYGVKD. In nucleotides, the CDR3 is TGTGCCATCAGTGAAGGGACAGGGGGCTACGAGCAGTACTTC. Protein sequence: CAISEGTGGYEQYF.

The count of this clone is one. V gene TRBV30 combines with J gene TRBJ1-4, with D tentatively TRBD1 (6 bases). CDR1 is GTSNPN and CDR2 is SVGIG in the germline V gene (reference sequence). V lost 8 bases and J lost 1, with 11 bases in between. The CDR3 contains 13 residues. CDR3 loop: CAGIGGTNEKLFF. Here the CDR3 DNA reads TGTGCCGGCATAGGGGGAACTAATGAAAAACTGTTTTTT.

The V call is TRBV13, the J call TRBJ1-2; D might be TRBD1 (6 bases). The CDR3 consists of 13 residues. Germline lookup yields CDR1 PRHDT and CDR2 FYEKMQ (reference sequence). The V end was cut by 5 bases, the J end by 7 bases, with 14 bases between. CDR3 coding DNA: TGTGCCAGCAGCCCCCAGGGGATGAGTGGCTACACCTTC. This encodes CASSPQGMSGYTF.

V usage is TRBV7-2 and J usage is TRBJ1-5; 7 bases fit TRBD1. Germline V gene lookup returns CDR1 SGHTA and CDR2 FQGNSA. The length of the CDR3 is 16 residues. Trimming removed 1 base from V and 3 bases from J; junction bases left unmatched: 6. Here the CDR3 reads CASSLGMTGNNQPQHF. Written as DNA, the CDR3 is TGTGCCAGCAGCTTAGGAATGACAGGGAACAATCAGCCCCAGCATTTT.

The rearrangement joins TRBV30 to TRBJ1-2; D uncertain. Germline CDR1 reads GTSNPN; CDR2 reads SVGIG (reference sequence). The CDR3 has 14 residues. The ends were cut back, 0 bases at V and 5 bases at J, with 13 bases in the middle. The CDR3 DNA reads TGTGCCTGGAGTGTACCCTCCCGACGATATGGCTACACCTTC. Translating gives CAWSVPSRRYGYTF.

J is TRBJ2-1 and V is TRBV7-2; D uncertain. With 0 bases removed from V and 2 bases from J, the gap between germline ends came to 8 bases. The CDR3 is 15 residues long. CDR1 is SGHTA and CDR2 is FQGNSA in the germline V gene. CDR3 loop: CASSLATAAYNEQFF. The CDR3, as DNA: TGTGCCAGCAGCTTAGCGACGGCAGCCTACAATGAGCAGTTCTTC.

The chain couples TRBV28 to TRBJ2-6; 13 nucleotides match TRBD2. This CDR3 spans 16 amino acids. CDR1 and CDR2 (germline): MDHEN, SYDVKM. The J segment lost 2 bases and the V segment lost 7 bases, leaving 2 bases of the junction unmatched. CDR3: CASNGLAGAGANVLTF. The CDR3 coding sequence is TGTGCCAGCAACGGACTAGCGGGAGCTGGGGCCAACGTCCTGACTTTC.

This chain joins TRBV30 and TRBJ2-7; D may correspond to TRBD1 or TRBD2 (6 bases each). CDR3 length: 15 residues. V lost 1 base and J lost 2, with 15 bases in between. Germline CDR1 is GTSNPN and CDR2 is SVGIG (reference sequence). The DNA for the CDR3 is TGTGCCTGGAGTGGGGGTGGGGGGCTCGCCTACGAGCAGTACTTC. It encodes CAWSGGGGLAYEQYF. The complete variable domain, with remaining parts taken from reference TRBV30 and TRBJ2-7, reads SQTIHQWPATLVQPVGSPLSLECTVEGTSNPNLYWYRQAAGRGLQLLFYSVGIGQISSEVPQNLSASRPQDRQFILSSKKLLLSDSGFYLCAWSGGGGLAYEQYFGPGTRLTVT.

The CDR3 is CASSFRRSDQPQHF. The CDR3, as DNA: TGTGCCAGCAGCTTCCGCAGGTCAGATCAGCCCCAGCATTTT. The J gene is TRBJ1-5, the V gene TRBV5-6, with no clear D. The V end was cut by 2 bases, the J end by 5 bases, with 11 bases between. The CDR3 contains 14 residues. CDR1 and CDR2 from the germline V gene are SGHDT and YYEEEE.

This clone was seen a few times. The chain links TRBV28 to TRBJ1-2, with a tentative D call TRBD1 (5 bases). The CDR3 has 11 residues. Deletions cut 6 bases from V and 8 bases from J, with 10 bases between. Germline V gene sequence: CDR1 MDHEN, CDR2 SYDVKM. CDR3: CASRRGTGYTF. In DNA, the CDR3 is TGTGCCAGCAGGCGAGGGACCGGCTACACCTTC.

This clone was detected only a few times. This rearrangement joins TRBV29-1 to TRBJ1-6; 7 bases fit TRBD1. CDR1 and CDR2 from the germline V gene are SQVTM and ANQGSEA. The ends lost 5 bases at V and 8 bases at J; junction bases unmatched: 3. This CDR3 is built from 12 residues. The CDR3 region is CSVRQGDSPLHF. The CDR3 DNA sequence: TGCAGCGTTCGACAGGGTGATTCACCCCTCCACTTT.

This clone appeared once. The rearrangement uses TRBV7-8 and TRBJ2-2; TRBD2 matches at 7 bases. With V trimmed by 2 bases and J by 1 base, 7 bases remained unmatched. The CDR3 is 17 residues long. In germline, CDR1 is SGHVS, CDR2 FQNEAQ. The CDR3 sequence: CASSLRLVAGNTGELFF. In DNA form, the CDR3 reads TGTGCCAGCAGCTTAAGGCTTGTAGCGGGGAACACCGGGGAGCTGTTTTTT.

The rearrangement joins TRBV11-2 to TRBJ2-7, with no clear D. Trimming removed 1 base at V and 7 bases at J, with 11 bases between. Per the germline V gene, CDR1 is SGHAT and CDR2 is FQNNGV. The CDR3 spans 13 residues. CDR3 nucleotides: TGTGCCAGCAGCTTAGGGCTCTCGAATGAGCAGTACTTC. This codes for CASSLGLSNEQYF.

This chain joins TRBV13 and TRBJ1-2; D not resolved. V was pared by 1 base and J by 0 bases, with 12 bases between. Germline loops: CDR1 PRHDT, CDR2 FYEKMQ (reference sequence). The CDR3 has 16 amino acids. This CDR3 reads CASSLVLSAANYGYTF. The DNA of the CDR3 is TGTGCCAGCAGCTTAGTTCTGTCAGCAGCTAACTATGGCTACACCTTC.

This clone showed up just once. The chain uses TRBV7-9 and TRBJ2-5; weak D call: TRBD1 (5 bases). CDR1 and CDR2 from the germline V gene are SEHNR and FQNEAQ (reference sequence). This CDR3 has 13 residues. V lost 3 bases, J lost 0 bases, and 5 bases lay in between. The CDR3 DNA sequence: TGTGCCAGCAGCTTGGACAACCAAGAGACCCAGTACTTC. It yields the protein CASSLDNQETQYF.